The sequence of this T cell receptor (beta chain) was determined in a study of cytomegalovirus exposure and HLA in healthy donors. This CDR3 comprises 16 residues. Losses at the gene ends were 0 bases for V and 4 bases for J; bases not matched to a gene: 7. CDR1 and CDR2 from the germline V gene are KGHSH and LQKENI. Amplification used 60 Vbeta primers and 13 Jbeta primers. TCRdb's table, derived via immunoSEQ multiplex PCR, lists solely in-frame clones and lacks some. The sample includes 150,000 to 200,000 clones. Sequenced sample: PBMCs. The clonotype was recovered from an older woman in good health and CMV-seronegative. The rearrangement links TRBV18 to TRBJ2-7; 9 nucleotides align to TRBD1. CDR3 nucleotide sequence: TGTGCCAGCTCACCACCGGGAACAGGGGGCTCTTACGAGCAGTACTTC. Translation: CASSPPGTGGSYEQYF.